What follows describes a single T cell receptor (beta chain). The CDR3 has 13 residues. Germline lookup yields CDR1 SGDLS and CDR2 YYNGEE. The sample comes from a study of shared clonotypes between healthy human individuals. As defined, naive CD8 cells were CD45RO-negative and positively selected for CCR7, with terminally differentiated effector memory CD45RA+ cells excluded. Caucasian adults living in Nashville, Tennessee, provided all samples. For every subset, genomic DNA was evenly distributed across several immunoSEQ plates. On sorted subsets, replicate PCRs used about 180 ng DNA, or tens of thousands of T cell genomes. This table comes from immunoSEQ multiplex PCR, and its TCRdb copy is limited to in-frame clones, with some not included. Of roughly 590,000 clones in the sample, 95% were seen once.

The receptor's source is a woman under 40 in good health. The sequencing sample was made of naive CD8+ T cells sorted from blood. V gene TRBV9 combines with J gene TRBJ2-5, with D perhaps being TRBD1 or TRBD2 (5 bases each). The DNA end lines up better with TRBJ2-7; the J call may be wrong. CDR3 DNA sequence: TGTGCCAGCAGCGTTTGGGACGGCTACGAGCAGTACTTC. Translating gives CASSVWDGYEQYF.